The source of this TCR beta chain is a study of CD8 T cells in Susac syndrome. Findings of the study overall: An acknowledgment was made by the study that its TCR sequencing and HLA analysis involved relatively few individuals.

The CDR3 consists of 15 residues. Trimming at V came to 2 bases and at J to 8 bases, leaving 9 bases not matched to a gene. Random-hexamer reverse transcription was applied to about 0.5 to 1 ug RNA. Coverage of TCR beta CDR3 amplification by immunoSEQ multiplex PCR extended to 54 Vbeta and 13 Jbeta. TCRdb re-called the immunoSEQ multiplex PCR reads with MiXCR, one entry per CDR3 protein. This table has some 120,000 distinct CDR3 sequences, roughly 96% appearing once. CD8+ and CD4+ T cells taken from blood had their TCR beta sequenced. Negative magnetic isolation gave CD8+ and CD4+ cells; FACS enriched CD8+ TEMRA. As to this clonotype: Its matching antigen is unknown.

The sample comprised CD4+ T cells from PBMCs. This sequence joins TRBV23-1 and TRBJ1-5; 7 bases fit TRBD1. TRBV23-1 is designated an ORF whose function remains uncertain. This clonotype was sampled from a human donor in good health. In DNA form, the CDR3 reads TGCGCCAGCAGTCAAGCCGGGACAGAGGGTAAGCCCCAGCATTTT. It encodes CASSQAGTEGKPQHF.